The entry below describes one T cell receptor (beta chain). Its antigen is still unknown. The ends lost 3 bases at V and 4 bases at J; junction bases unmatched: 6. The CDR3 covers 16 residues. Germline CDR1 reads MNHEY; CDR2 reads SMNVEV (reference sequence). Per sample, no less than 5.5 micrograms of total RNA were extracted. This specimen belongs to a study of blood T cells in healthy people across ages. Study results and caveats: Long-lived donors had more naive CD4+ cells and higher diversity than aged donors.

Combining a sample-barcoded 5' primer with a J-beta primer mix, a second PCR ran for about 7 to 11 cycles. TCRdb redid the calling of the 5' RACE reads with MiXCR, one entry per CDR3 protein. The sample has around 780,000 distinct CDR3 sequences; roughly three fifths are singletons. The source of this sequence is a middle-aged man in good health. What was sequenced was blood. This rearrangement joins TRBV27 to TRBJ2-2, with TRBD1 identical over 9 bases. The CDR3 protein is CASSFGGQGPTGELFF. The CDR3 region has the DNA TGTGCCAGCAGTTTCGGGGGACAGGGTCCCACCGGGGAGCTGTTTTTT.